Given below is one TCR beta chain in context. The protocol was immunoSEQ multiplex PCR, while the TCRdb copy is restricted to in-frame clones and leaves out a portion. The data contain tens of thousands of clones, roughly 92% of them singletons. The data were taken from a study of OX40 agonist ivuxolimab in advanced cancers. Germline values: CDR1 SGHTS, CDR2 YDEGEE. The CDR3 runs to 13 residues. Trimming cost V 1 base and J 0 bases, with 4 bases left between them. Material: CD4+ or CD8+ T cells sorted from blood, obtained in a trial of the OX40 agonist ivuxolimab. V usage is TRBV5-8 and J usage is TRBJ2-5; D uncertain. The TCR comes from an adult with an advanced solid tumor such as melanoma, head and neck, liver or kidney cancer. The DNA of the CDR3 is TGTGCCAGCAGCTTGAGGGACCAAGAGACCCAGTACTTC. Encoded protein: CASSLRDQETQYF.